The rows below give T cell receptor beta chains drawn from one sample of a study of blood T cell repertoires in COVID-19. Measured with immunoSEQ multiplex PCR; TCRdb has only the in-frame clones, and not every one. The top ten hold approximately 1.5% of the sample, which has under 350,000 clones, about nine tenths seen once. The sequenced sample consisted of PBMCs or T cells enriched from blood (not recorded which). The origin of the receptors is a woman between 35 and 50 years old who had recovered from COVID-19. CDR3s include the opening cysteine and the closing phenylalanine or tryptophan. D genes are given only for firm matches. Expanded clones get a size class; other rows say once, few or many, or leave the size out.

abundance	v_gene	d_gene	j_gene	CDR3aa	CDR3nt
.	TRBV7-9	TRBD2	TRBJ2-2	CASSPGLAGDWGTGELFF	TGTGCCAGCAGCCCGGGACTAGCGGGAGATTGGGGCACCGGGGAGCTGTTTTTT
.	TRBV7-3	.	TRBJ1-6	CASSMGHPNSPLHF	TGTGCCAGCAGCATGGGACACCCGAATTCACCCCTCCACTTT
.	TRBV6-5	TRBD2	TRBJ2-3	CASSSSSGPAGDTQYF	TGTGCCAGCAGTTCCTCTAGCGGGCCCGCCGGAGATACGCAGTATTTT
.	TRBV5-6	.	TRBJ2-3	CASSLPRVATDTQYF	TGTGCCAGCAGCTTGCCCCGGGTGGCCACAGATACGCAGTATTTT
.	TRBV5-1	.	TRBJ1-2	CASSLVDRGYGYTF	TGCGCCAGCAGCTTGGTTGACCGGGGGTATGGCTACACCTTC
.	TRBV27	.	TRBJ2-3	CASSFTMTGTDTQYF	TGTGCCAGCAGTTTCACCATGACGGGGACAGATACGCAGTATTTT
.	TRBV9	.	TRBJ2-1	CASSVVGSGGQSEQFF	TGTGCCAGCAGCGTAGTGGGGAGCGGGGGACAGAGTGAGCAGTTCTTC
.	TRBV6-5	TRBD1	TRBJ1-6	CASELRDSYNSPLHF	TGTGCCAGCGAATTGAGGGACAGTTATAATTCACCCCTCCACTTT
.	TRBV7-8	TRBD1	TRBJ2-1	CASSLRGTGLTYNEQFF	TGTGCCAGCAGCTTAAGGGGGACAGGGCTTACCTACAATGAGCAGTTCTTC
.	TRBV5-1	TRBD1	TRBJ1-6	CASSPGQGFSSPLHF	TGCGCCAGCAGCCCGGGACAGGGGTTTTCCTCACCCCTCCACTTT
.	TRBV6-2/TRBV6-3	.	TRBJ2-7	CASSSRTEDEQYF	TGTGCCAGCAGTTCGCGGACTGAGGACGAGCAGTACTTC
.	TRBV6-5	TRBD1	TRBJ2-2	CASSPDRGQTGELFF	TGTGCCAGCAGTCCGGACAGGGGGCAAACCGGGGAGCTGTTTTTT
.	TRBV7-6	.	TRBJ1-1	CASSLERNTEAFF	TGTGCCAGCAGCTTAGAGCGGAACACTGAAGCTTTCTTT
few	TRBV4-2	TRBD2	TRBJ2-6	CASSQLLAAGANVLTF	TGTGCCAGCAGCCAGCTACTAGCGGCTGGGGCCAACGTCCTGACTTTC
.	TRBV30	.	TRBJ1-1	CAWSRQTNTEAFF	TGTGCCTGGAGTCGACAGACGAACACTGAAGCTTTCTTT
.	TRBV6-2/TRBV6-3	TRBD1	TRBJ1-1	CASSHTGGGTEAFF	TGTGCCAGCAGCCACACAGGGGGCGGCACTGAAGCTTTCTTT
.	TRBV2	TRBD1	TRBJ1-1	CASRSGQEDTEAFF	TGTGCCAGCAGATCGGGACAGGAGGACACTGAAGCTTTCTTT